Listed below are T cell receptor beta chains from one sample, sequenced in a study of control samples from healthy donors and cancer patients. Generated by immunoSEQ multiplex PCR, the TCRdb table keeps only in-frame clones and is missing some. The sample lists 100,000 to 150,000 clones; about nine tenths were seen once. The material sequenced was blood. These receptors all stem from a woman between 45 and 60 years old in good health. CDR3s include the opening cysteine and the closing phenylalanine or tryptophan. D genes are given only for firm matches. Some rows have no size entry. The others give once, few or many, or a class for an expanded clone.

TRBJ1-1,TRBV5-1,NA,TRBD1,TGCGCCAGCAGCTTTACAGGGGAGGGGACCACTGAAGCTTTCTTT,CASSFTGEGTTEAFF
TRBJ2-1,TRBV6-5,NA,TRBD1,TGTGCCAGCAGTCCTTGGGACAGGTCCGGCAATGAGCAGTTCTTC,CASSPWDRSGNEQFF
TRBJ1-2,TRBV30,NA,NA,TGTGCCTGGAGTTCCACTAGGGGTCAGGATGGCTACACCTTC,CAWSSTRGQDGYTF
TRBJ1-2,TRBV6-1,NA,NA,TGTGCCAGCAGTGAAAGGGAACCGAGACAGACTTACCACTATGGCTACACCTTC,CASSEREPRQTYHYGYTF
TRBJ2-3,TRBV5-1,NA,TRBD2,TGCGCCAGCGGGGTCCGGCCGGGACTAGCGCGCACAGATACGCAGTATTTT,CASGVRPGLARTDTQYF
TRBJ1-5,TRBV27,NA,NA,TGTGCCAGCAGCTGGACACACAATCAGCCCCAGCATTTT,CASSWTHNQPQHF
TRBJ1-1,TRBV30,once,NA,TGTGCCTGGAGTAGTTGGGGAGGGATGAACACTGAAGCTTTCTTT,CAWSSWGGMNTEAFF
TRBJ2-3,TRBV18,NA,NA,TGTGCCAGCTCACCATCAGCGGATACGCAGTATTTT,CASSPSADTQYF
TRBJ1-3,TRBV5-1,NA,NA,TGCGCCAGCAGCTTTGAGAGCTCTGGAAACACCATATATTTT,CASSFESSGNTIYF
TRBJ1-5,TRBV19,NA,TRBD1,TGTGCCAGTAGTATTTTTCCGGGACAGGGGAATCAGCCCCAGCATTTT,CASSIFPGQGNQPQHF
TRBJ1-1,TRBV5-1,NA,NA,TGCGCCAGCAGCTTGACTGCGAGTTTGAACACTGAAGCTTTCTTT,CASSLTASLNTEAFF
TRBJ2-5,TRBV6-5,NA,NA,TGTGCCAGCGGGATTGGGGAGACCCAGTACTTC,CASGIGETQYF
TRBJ2-1,TRBV24-1,NA,NA,TGTGCCACCAGTGATTTAACCCAAGGCAGGGAAAGTGAGCAGTTCTTC,CATSDLTQGRESEQFF
TRBJ1-2,TRBV2,NA,NA,TGTGCCAGCAGCGCCGATAACCTCTATGGCTACACCTTC,CASSADNLYGYTF
TRBJ1-3,TRBV5-4,NA,NA,TGTGCCAGCAGCTCTCCGGTTGGAAACACCATATATTTT,CASSSPVGNTIYF
TRBJ2-3,TRBV10-3,NA,TRBD1,TGTGCCACGAGACTACAGGGGATAGATACGCAGTATTTT,CATRLQGIDTQYF
TRBJ1-6,TRBV27,once,NA,TGTGCCAGCAGCCCACGAGGTCGGGGGGCTGCGTATAATTCACCCCTCCACTTT,CASSPRGRGAAYNSPLHF
TRBJ1-6,TRBV6-5,NA,NA,TGTGCCAGCAAAGGGAACAGAGACAATTCACCCCTCCACTTT,CASKGNRDNSPLHF
TRBJ2-3,TRBV19,NA,TRBD2,TGTGCCAGTAGATCCGCCGCTAGCGGGGGGGCTGATACGCAGTATTTT,CASRSAASGGADTQYF
TRBJ1-1,TRBV2,once,NA,TGTGCCAGCAGCCGCGACCTGCCCGGGGCCTACACTGAAGCTTTCTTT,CASSRDLPGAYTEAFF
TRBJ1-6,TRBV6-1,NA,NA,TGTGCCAGCAGTGAATTCCGAAATTCACCCCTCCACTTT,CASSEFRNSPLHF
TRBJ1-4,TRBV5-6,NA,TRBD1,TGTGCCAGCAGCCTACTCTCCGGGACAGGGGGTGAAAAACTGTTTTTT,CASSLLSGTGGEKLFF
TRBJ1-5,TRBV6-5,NA,NA,TGTGCCAGCAGTTACTCGTTTGGTCGGCAGCCCCAGCATTTT,CASSYSFGRQPQHF
TRBJ2-2,TRBV10-3,NA,NA,TGTGCCATCAGTGAGTCTCCCCGGATCCCGGGTGGGGAGCTGTTTTTT,CAISESPRIPGGELFF
TRBJ2-7,TRBV5-1,NA,NA,TGCGCCAGCAGCTTGGATAGGGGGGACTCCTACGAGCAGTACTTC,CASSLDRGDSYEQYF
TRBJ1-4,TRBV4-2,NA,TRBD1,TGTGCCAGCAGCCAACCAGGGGGGGGCGGGGAAAAACTGTTTTTT,CASSQPGGGGEKLFF
TRBJ1-1,TRBV5-4,NA,NA,TGTGCCAGCAGGTCTTTGGGCACTGAAGCTTTCTTT,CASRSLGTEAFF
TRBJ2-1,TRBV7-2,once,TRBD2,TGTGCCAGCAGCTCCTCTAGCGGACTTTACAATGAGCAGTTCTTC,CASSSSSGLYNEQFF
TRBJ2-1,TRBV29-1,NA,NA,TGCAGCGGCCTCCGGGGTGGGGGGGCTGAGCAGTTCTTC,CSGLRGGGAEQFF
TRBJ1-2,TRBV2,NA,TRBD1,TGTGCCAGCAGTGAAGACAGAGGGGGCGTCCCCTCCTATGGCTACACCTTC,CASSEDRGGVPSYGYTF
TRBJ2-5,TRBV2,NA,NA,TGTGCCAGCAGCATCAGAGAGACCCAGTACTTC,CASSIRETQYF
TRBJ2-1,TRBV6-5,NA,NA,TGTGCCAGCTTCGGAGAGAGCTCCTACAATGAGCAGTTCTTC,CASFGESSYNEQFF
TRBJ1-5,TRBV6-1,NA,TRBD1,TGTGCCAGCAGTGAAGCACAGGGGCGACAGCCCCAGCATTTT,CASSEAQGRQPQHF
TRBJ1-3,TRBV6-2/TRBV6-3,once,TRBD1,TGTGCCAGCAGTTACCCGGGACAGGCGGACAGCAGTGGAAACACCATATATTTT,CASSYPGQADSSGNTIYF
TRBJ1-5,TRBV2,NA,NA,TGTGCCAGCAGCGCAGGTCAGCCCCAGCATTTT,CASSAGQPQHF
TRBJ2-7,TRBV28,NA,TRBD2,TGTGCCAGCCGTAGCGGGAGTCGATACGAGCAGTACTTC,CASRSGSRYEQYF
TRBJ2-7,TRBV30,NA,NA,TGTGCCTGGAGAGTATACTACTACGAGCAGTACTTC,CAWRVYYYEQYF
TRBJ1-2,TRBV28,NA,NA,TGTGCCAGCAGTTTTCGGGGGGGCTATGGCTACACCTTC,CASSFRGGYGYTF